The source of this T cell receptor beta chain is a study of OX40 agonist ivuxolimab in advanced cancers. Study context: The dose-escalation cohort was approximately 81% male, with a mean age of around 54 years, ranging about 23 to 79.

This CDR3 is built from 13 residues. V dropped 5 bases and J dropped 4 bases, with 6 bases sitting between them. CDR1 and CDR2 (germline): SGHTA, FQGTGA. Repertoires were generated with immunoSEQ multiplex PCR, while TCRdb's copy carries only in-frame clones and drops some. Of about 98,000 clones in the sample, 88% were seen once. The receptor was derived from an adult with an advanced solid tumor such as melanoma, head and neck, liver or kidney cancer. The chain carries TRBV7-3 and TRBJ2-6; tentative D call: TRBD2 (6 bases). The material sequenced was CD4+ or CD8+ T cells sorted from blood, taken in a trial of the OX40 agonist ivuxolimab. The CDR3 DNA sequence: TGTGCCAGCAGCACTAGCGGGGCCAACGTCCTGACTTTC. Translation: CASSTSGANVLTF.